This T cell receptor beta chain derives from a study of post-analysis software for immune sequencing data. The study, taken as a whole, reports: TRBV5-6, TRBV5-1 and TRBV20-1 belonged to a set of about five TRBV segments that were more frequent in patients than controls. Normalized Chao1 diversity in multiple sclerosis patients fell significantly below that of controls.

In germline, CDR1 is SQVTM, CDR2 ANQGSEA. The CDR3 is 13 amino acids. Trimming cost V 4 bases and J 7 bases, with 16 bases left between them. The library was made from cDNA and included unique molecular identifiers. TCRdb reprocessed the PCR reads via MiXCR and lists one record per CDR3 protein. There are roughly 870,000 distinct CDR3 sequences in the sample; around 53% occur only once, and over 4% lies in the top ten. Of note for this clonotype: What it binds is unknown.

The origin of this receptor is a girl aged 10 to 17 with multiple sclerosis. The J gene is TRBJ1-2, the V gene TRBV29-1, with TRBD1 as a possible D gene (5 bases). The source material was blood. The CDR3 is CSVGAPSRGGYTF. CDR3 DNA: TGCAGCGTTGGGGCTCCCTCGAGGGGTGGCTACACCTTC.